Each of the 15 T cell receptor beta chains below was sequenced from the same sample in a study of T cells after yellow fever vaccination (dated by TCRdb to the late 2010s). The treatment or condition label here, explained by the study, means: live attenuated yellow fever vaccine strain. Libraries came from 5' RACE. The reads were generated on an Illumina HiSeq 2500. The public reads were quality trimmed at Q25 with fastp and then assembled into clones with MiXCR by TCRdb, keeping productive beta chains. Identical CDR3 proteins give one entry, which carries the most common genes and DNA. Recorded for this sample are tens of thousands of distinct CDR3 sequences; around 6.5% of them occurred a single time. Around 44% of the sample goes to the ten largest clones. Material: CD8+ T cells sorted from PBMCs, obtained on the day of the first yellow fever vaccination. The receptors here all came from a man in his late teens or twenties who received the YFV17D yellow fever vaccine.

The V and J genes are TRBV7-3 and TRBJ1-6; unclear D gene. The germline gives CDR1 SGHTA, CDR2 FQGTGA. This CDR3 is built from 13 residues. Trimming removed 2 bases from V and 8 bases from J, with 7 bases in between. The CDR3 DNA sequence: TGTGCCAGCAGCTTAGGCGTCTATTCACCCCTCCACTTT. It encodes CASSLGVYSPLHF. Supplemented by reference TRBV7-3 and TRBJ1-6, the full variable domain reads GAGVSQTPSNKVTEKGKYVELRCDPISGHTALYWYRQSLGQGPEFLIYFQGTGAADDSGLPNDRFFAVRPEGSVSTLKIQRTERGDSAVYLCASSLGVYSPLHFGNGTRLTVT.

CDR3 in amino acids: CASSRTGGSTDTQYF. The CDR3 nucleotides read TGTGCCAGTAGTAGAACGGGGGGTAGCACAGATACGCAGTATTTT. The chain couples TRBV19 to TRBJ2-3; 7 bases match TRBD2. Looked up from germline, CDR1 is LNHDA and CDR2 is SQIVND (reference sequence). J lost 0 bases, V lost 4 bases, and 4 bases had no gene match. The CDR3 is 15 residues long.

By sample fraction, this clonotype is medium-sized (0.01 to 0.1%). The chain recombines TRBV4-2 with TRBJ1-2; no clear D. Per germline, CDR1 LGHNA and CDR2 YNFKEQ. Trimming pared 0 bases from V and 8 bases from J, leaving 13 bases between. CDR3 length: 14 residues. The CDR3 bases are TGTGCCAGCAGCCAAGAAGTTTGGCGCGGAGGCTACACCTTC. This gives the protein CASSQEVWRGGYTF.

This clonotype was counted between two and nine times. The genes are TRBV4-3 and TRBJ2-5; D is unclear. Germline assignment: CDR1 LGHNA and CDR2 YSLEER. The CDR3 length is 15 residues. The ends were cut back, 0 bases at V and 5 bases at J, with 13 bases in the middle. The CDR3 DNA sequence: TGCGCCAGCAGCCAAGATGTCGGCGCCACGGAGACCCAGTACTTC. Protein product: CASSQDVGATETQYF.

There are many counts of this clonotype. The V gene is TRBV12-3 or TRBV12-4, the J gene TRBJ2-1, with no clear D. V lost 1 base, J lost 9 bases, and 10 bases lay in between. The CDR3 is made up of 13 amino acids. The DNA for the CDR3 is TGTGCCAGCAGTTTAGGACGTTTGGGTGAGCAGTTCTTC. This gives the protein CASSLGRLGEQFF.

V is TRBV7-8 and J is TRBJ2-7; 9 bases are shared with TRBD1. V shed 2 bases and J 4 bases; nucleotides not matched to a gene: 9. From germline, CDR1 is SGHVS and CDR2 FQNEAQ. This CDR3 contains 16 residues. For the CDR3, the DNA is TGTGCCAGCAGCTTATCTAAGAGGACAGGGGCGTACGAGCAGTACGTC. Protein sequence: CASSLSKRTGAYEQYV.

V gene TRBV27 combines with J gene TRBJ2-3; D unresolved. The V gene lost 5 bases and the J gene lost 6 bases, with 9 bases spanning the gap. The germline gives CDR1 MNHEY, CDR2 SMNVEV (reference sequence). This CDR3 region has 12 residues. CDR3 sequence reads: CASSPQMDTQYF. The CDR3 DNA is TGTGCCAGCAGTCCGCAGATGGATACGCAGTATTTT.

The CDR3 bases are TGTGCCAGCGGCGGGGCTGGAAACACCATATATTTT. Translating it yields CASGGAGNTIYF. The chain combines TRBV12-3 or TRBV12-4 with TRBJ1-3; D gene uncertain. The CDR3 consists of 12 residues. V was clipped by 8 bases and J by 2 bases, with 7 bases between them.

Ten or more counts support this clonotype. The rearrangement joins TRBV6-5 to TRBJ2-2, with 7 bases matching TRBD2. V lost 2 bases and J lost 5; bases outside the gene matches: 2. Germline V gives CDR1 MNHEY, CDR2 SVGAGI. CDR3 length: 14 amino acids. In DNA form, the CDR3 reads TGTGCCAGCAGTTACGGGGGGGGAACCGGGGAGCTGTTTTTT. It encodes CASSYGGGTGELFF.

This clonotype has a count of ten or more. The CDR3 here is CSARGWRETQYF. The CDR3 coding sequence is TGCAGTGCTAGGGGTTGGAGGGAGACCCAGTACTTC. This sequence joins TRBV20-1 and TRBJ2-5, with a possible D match to TRBD2 (5 bases). The germline CDR1 and CDR2 sequences are DFQATT and SNEGSKA (reference sequence). The germline V and J ends were trimmed by 3 bases and 5 bases, with 10 bases remaining between them. The CDR3 has 12 residues.

J is TRBJ1-4 and V is TRBV9; the D gene is possibly TRBD1 (5 bases). V was clipped by 0 bases and J by 2 bases, with 5 bases between them. Germline assignment: CDR1 SGDLS and CDR2 YYNGEE. The length of the CDR3 is 14 residues. CDR3 residues: CASSVEGTNEKLFF. The CDR3 nucleotides read TGTGCCAGCAGCGTAGAGGGGACTAATGAAAAACTGTTTTTT.

In this sample, this clonotype turned up many times. The gene calls are TRBV2 and TRBJ2-7; D not certain. This CDR3 has 13 amino acids. Trimming took 10 bases from V and 0 from J, leaving 13 bases between them. From germline, CDR1 is SNHLY and CDR2 FYNNEI. The DNA for the CDR3 is TGTGCCACTACCCTGACTGACTCCTACGAGCAGTACTTC. The encoded protein is CATTLTDSYEQYF.

Comments on this clonotype: This may be a read error: a much more frequent sequence differs by one nucleotide. This chain joins TRBV5-5 and TRBJ2-1; D gene ambiguous. The V gene lost 4 bases and the J gene lost 3 bases, with 11 bases spanning the gap. This CDR3 spans 14 amino acids. Germline V lookup: CDR1 SGHKS, CDR2 YYEKEE (reference sequence). The CDR3 spells CASSPTQLYNEQFF. The CDR3 DNA sequence: TGTGCCAGCAGCCCTACGCAGCTCTACAATGAGCAGTTCTTC.

This clonotype occurred many times. The chain couples TRBV25-1 to TRBJ2-5; no clear D gene. The ends were cut back, 1 base at V and 5 bases at J, with 5 bases in the middle. The V gene's germline CDR1 is MGHDK and CDR2 SYGVNS. The CDR3 spans 12 residues. In nucleotides, the CDR3 is TGTGCCAGCAGTGAATTCATGGAGACCCAGTACTTC. It encodes CASSEFMETQYF.

This clonotype has more than one count but fewer than ten. The genes are TRBV11-2 and TRBJ2-3; D is uncertain. The ends were cut back, 4 bases at V and 13 bases at J, with 30 bases in the middle. The V gene's germline CDR1 is SGHAT and CDR2 FQNNGV. The CDR3 contains 17 residues. DNA for the CDR3: TGTGCCAGCAGCTCGAGGACGGCCATCGGATCTTGGGTGGGCGAGTATTTT. This sequence encodes CASSSRTAIGSWVGEYF. Complete variable domain (other parts from reference TRBV11-2 and TRBJ2-3): EAGVAQSPRYKIIEKRQSVAFWCNPISGHATLYWYQQILGQGPKLLIQFQNNGVVDDSQLPKDRFSAERLKGVDSTLKIQPAKLEDSAVYLCASSSRTAIGSWVGEYFGPGTRLTVL.